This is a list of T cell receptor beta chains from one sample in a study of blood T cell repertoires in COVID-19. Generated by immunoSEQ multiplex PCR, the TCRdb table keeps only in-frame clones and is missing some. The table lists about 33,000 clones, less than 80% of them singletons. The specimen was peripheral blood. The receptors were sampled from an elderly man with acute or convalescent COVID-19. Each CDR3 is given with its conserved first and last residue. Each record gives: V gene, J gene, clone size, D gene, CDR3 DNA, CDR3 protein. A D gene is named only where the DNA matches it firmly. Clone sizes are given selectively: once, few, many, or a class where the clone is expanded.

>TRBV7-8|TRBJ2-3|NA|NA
TGTGCCAGCAGCTTACGTGGAGGGCCCAGCACAGATACGCAGTATTTT
CASSLRGGPSTDTQYF
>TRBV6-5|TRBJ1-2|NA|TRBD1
TGTGCCAGCAGTATAGACAGGGCTGGCTACACCTTC
CASSIDRAGYTF
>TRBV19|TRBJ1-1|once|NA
TGTGCCAGTAGTGTATACACAGGGTCGAACACTGAAGCTTTCTTT
CASSVYTGSNTEAFF
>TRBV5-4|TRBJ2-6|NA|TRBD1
TGTGCCAGCAGCTATGGATGGGACAGGGGTACGGGGGCCAACGTCCTGACTTTC
CASSYGWDRGTGANVLTF
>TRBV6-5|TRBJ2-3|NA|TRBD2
TGTGCCAGCAGTTATCGCGGGGGGGTTAGCACAGATACGCAGTATTTT
CASSYRGGVSTDTQYF
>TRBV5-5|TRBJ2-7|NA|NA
TGTGCCAGCAGTTCCGGGTCCTCTACGAAGCAGTACTTC
CASSSGSSTKQYF
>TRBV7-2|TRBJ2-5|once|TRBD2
TGTGCCAGCAGCCAGGGACTAGCGGGGAATGGCCGAGAGACCCAGTACTTC
CASSQGLAGNGRETQYF
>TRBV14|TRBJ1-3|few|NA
TGTGCCAGCAGCCAAGATGCCAGGGGAAACACCATATATTTT
CASSQDARGNTIYF
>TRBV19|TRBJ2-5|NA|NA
TGTGCCAGTAGTAGAGCTCAGGGGAAGGGCGAGACCCAGTACTTC
CASSRAQGKGETQYF
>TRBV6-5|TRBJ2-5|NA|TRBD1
TGTGCCAGCATAAGGCCGACAGGGGGAGGAGAGACCCAGTACTTC
CASIRPTGGGETQYF
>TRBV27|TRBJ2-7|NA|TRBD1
TGTGCCAGCAAATTCGGGAGGACAGGGGGCTTCGACGAGCAGTACTTC
CASKFGRTGGFDEQYF
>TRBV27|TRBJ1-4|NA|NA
TGTGCCAGCAGTTTCGGAATCGACAGCCATCGTCTGTTTTTT
CASSFGIDSHRLFF
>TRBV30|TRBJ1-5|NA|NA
TGTGCCTGCGACAGGTCCAGGCAGCCCCAGCATTTT
CACDRSRQPQHF
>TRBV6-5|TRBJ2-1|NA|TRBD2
TGTGCCAGCGCAAGCGGGGGGTTTTACAATGAGCAGTTCTTC
CASASGGFYNEQFF
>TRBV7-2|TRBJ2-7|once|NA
TGTGCCAGCAGCTTAGGAATTGCAACTAGCCTGACCTACGAGCAGTACTTC
CASSLGIATSLTYEQYF
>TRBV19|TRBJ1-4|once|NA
TGTGCCAGTAGTATGGGCGTGAGAAATGAAAAACTGTTTTTT
CASSMGVRNEKLFF
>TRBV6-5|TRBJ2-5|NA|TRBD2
TGTGCCAGCAGTTCCAGGACTAGCGGGTCTGAGACCCAGTACTTC
CASSSRTSGSETQYF
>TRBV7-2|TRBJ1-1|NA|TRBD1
TGTGCCAGCAGCTCCAGGACAGGGGTTGAAGCTTTCTTT
CASSSRTGVEAFF
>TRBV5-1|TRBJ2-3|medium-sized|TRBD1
TGCGCCAGCAGCGCAACCGGGACAGGGTTCACAGATACGCAGTATTTT
CASSATGTGFTDTQYF
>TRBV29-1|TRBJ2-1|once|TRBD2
TGCAGCGTTGAAACCGGGACTAGAAGGTCCTACAATGAGCAGTTCTTC
CSVETGTRRSYNEQFF
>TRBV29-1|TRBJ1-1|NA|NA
TGCAGCGGACAGAACGAGTACACTGAAGCTTTCTTT
CSGQNEYTEAFF
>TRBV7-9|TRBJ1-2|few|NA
TGTGCCAGCAGCTTGGACACGAAAAATCGGGGCTACACCTTC
CASSLDTKNRGYTF
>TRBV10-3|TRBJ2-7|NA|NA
TGTGCCATCGGCCCAGACTCCTACGAGCAGTACTTC
CAIGPDSYEQYF
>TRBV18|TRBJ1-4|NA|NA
TGTGCCAGCTCACCTACAACCTTACGACAGTTTCGTAGTGAAAAACTGTTTTTT
CASSPTTLRQFRSEKLFF
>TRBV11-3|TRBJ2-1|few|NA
TGTGCCAGCAGCCCATCATTAGCGGACAATGAGCAGTTCTTC
CASSPSLADNEQFF
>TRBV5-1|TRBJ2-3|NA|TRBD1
TGCGCCAGCCGGACAGGGAACGAAGATACGCAGTATTTT
CASRTGNEDTQYF
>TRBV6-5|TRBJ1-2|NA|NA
TGTGCCAGCAGTTCTGTCCGGGACAAAGGTTTAGGCTACACCTTC
CASSSVRDKGLGYTF
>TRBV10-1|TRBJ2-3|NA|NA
TGCGCCAGCAGTGACACGGGGAAACGCACAGATACGCAGTATTTT
CASSDTGKRTDTQYF
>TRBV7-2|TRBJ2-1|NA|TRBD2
TGTGCCAGCACTCTCCAACAAGGTAGCGGGTTCAATGAGCAGTTCTTC
CASTLQQGSGFNEQFF
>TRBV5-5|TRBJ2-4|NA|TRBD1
TGTGCCAGCAGCCTGACAGGGCGTATTGAAAACATTCAGTACTTC
CASSLTGRIENIQYF
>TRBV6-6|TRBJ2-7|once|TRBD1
TGTGCCAGCAGTCAGAACAGCCCCGGGACAGGGCCCTACGAGCAGTACTTC
CASSQNSPGTGPYEQYF
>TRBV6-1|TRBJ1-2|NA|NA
TGTGCCAGCAGTGAGGGGGGGTCCTATGGCTACACCTTC
CASSEGGSYGYTF
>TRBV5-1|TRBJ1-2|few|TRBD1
TGCGCCAGCAGCCCGGGACAGGGAAACTATGGCTACACCTTC
CASSPGQGNYGYTF
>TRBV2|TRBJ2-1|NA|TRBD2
TGTGCCAGCAGGGCTGGACTAGCGGGGGATTGGAATGAGCAGTTCTTC
CASRAGLAGDWNEQFF
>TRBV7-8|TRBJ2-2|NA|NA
TGTGCCAGCCTAGGGAGGCAGGGAATCACCGGGGAGCTGTTTTTT
CASLGRQGITGELFF
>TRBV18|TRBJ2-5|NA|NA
TGTGCCAGCTCTTTCTTCAGGTTTCCCCAAGAGACCCAGTACTTC
CASSFFRFPQETQYF
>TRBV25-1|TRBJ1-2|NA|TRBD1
TGTGCCAGCAGCGGGGGAGCCGGGACAGGGGTGTCCGGCTACACCTTC
CASSGGAGTGVSGYTF
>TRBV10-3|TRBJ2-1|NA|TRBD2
TGTGCCATCAGTGACCCCGGGGGAGTAGCGGGCGACAATGAGCAGTTCTTC
CAISDPGGVAGDNEQFF
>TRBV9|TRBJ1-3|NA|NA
TGTGCCAGCAGCCCTAATCAGGACACCATATATTTT
CASSPNQDTIYF
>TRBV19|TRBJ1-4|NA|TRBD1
TGTGCCAGTACCTGGACAGGAGGGGACGAAAAACTGTTTTTT
CASTWTGGDEKLFF
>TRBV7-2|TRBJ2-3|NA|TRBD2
TGTGCCAGCAGCATCAGCGGGGGTAGCACAGATACGCAGTATTTT
CASSISGGSTDTQYF
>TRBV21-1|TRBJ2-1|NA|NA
TGTGCCAGCAGCAAACAGACAGGGATCTGGCTGGGGCAGTTCTTC
CASSKQTGIWLGQFF
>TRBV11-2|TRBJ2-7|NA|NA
TGTGCCAGCAGCTTAAGCAGGTTCAGCTCCTACGAGCAGTACTTC
CASSLSRFSSYEQYF
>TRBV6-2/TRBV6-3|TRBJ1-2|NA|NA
TGTGCCAGCAGACCTGGAGGTACCTCCCCCACTAACTATGGCTACACCTTC
CASRPGGTSPTNYGYTF
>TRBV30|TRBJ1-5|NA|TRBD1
TGTGCCTGGAGTTTCCCGACAGGGGGTCAGCCCCAGCATTTT
CAWSFPTGGQPQHF
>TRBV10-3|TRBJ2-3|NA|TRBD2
TGTGCCGCCAGGGAGGGACTAGCAAATGAGGATACGCAGTATTTT
CAAREGLANEDTQYF
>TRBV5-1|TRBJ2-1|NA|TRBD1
TGCGCCAGCAGGAGGGGACAGGGGGAGTACAATGAGCAGTTCTTC
CASRRGQGEYNEQFF
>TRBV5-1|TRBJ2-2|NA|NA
TGCGCCAGCAGCTTGCCAGGCCCGGCCGGGGAGCTGTTTTTT
CASSLPGPAGELFF
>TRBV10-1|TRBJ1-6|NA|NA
TGCGCCAGCAGCGGGACACCGAATTCACCCCTCCACTTT
CASSGTPNSPLHF